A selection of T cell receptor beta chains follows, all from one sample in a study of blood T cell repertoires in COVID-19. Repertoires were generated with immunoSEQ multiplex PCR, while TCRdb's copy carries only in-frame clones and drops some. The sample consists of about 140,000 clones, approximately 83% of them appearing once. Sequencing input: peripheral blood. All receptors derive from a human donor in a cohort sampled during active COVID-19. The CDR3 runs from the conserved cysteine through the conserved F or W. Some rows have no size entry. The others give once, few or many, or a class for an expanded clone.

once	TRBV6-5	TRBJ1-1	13	CASSYLGDTEAFF
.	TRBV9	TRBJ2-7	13	CASAPGNLYEQYF
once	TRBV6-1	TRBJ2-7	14	CASSEVFAVDEQYF
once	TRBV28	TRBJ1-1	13	CASINPGGTEAFF
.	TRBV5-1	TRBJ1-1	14	CASSGQGMNTEAFF
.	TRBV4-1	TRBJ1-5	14	CASSLVGLDQPQHF
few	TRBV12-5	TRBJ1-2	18	CASGLVRNREGPHDGYTF
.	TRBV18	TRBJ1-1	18	CASSPQATRQGKNTEAFF
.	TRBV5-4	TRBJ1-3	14	CASSLDSTGNTIYF
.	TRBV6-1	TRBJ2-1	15	CASSEPGQGRVEQFF
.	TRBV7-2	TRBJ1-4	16	CASSFGVGGANEKLFF
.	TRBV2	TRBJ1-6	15	CASRGGLAYNSPLHF
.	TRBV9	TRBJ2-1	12	CASSVGLDEQFF
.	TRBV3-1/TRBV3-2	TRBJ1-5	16	CASSQGLGQKNQPQHF
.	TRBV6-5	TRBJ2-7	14	CASSWTSGRYEQYF
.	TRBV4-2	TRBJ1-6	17	CASSQRSPGQGDSPLHF